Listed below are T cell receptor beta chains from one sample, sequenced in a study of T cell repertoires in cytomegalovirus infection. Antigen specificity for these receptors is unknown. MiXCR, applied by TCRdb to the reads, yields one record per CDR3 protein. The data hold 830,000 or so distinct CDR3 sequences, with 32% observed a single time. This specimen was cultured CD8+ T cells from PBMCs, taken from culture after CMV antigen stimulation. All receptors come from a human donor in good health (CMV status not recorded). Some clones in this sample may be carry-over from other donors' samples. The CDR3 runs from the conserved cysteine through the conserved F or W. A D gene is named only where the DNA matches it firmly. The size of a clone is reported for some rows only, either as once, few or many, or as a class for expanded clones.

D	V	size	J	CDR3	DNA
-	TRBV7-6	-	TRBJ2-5	CASSLGAPGTIQETQYF	TGTGCCAGCAGCTTAGGGGCCCCCGGGACAATCCAAGAGACCCAGTACTTC
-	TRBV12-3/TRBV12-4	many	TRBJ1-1	CASRRGRSEAFF	TGTGCCAGCAGACGAGGGAGGTCTGAAGCTTTCTTT
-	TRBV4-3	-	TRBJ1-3	CASSQDDRVSPSNTIYF	TGCGCCAGCAGCCAAGATGATCGGGTCTCGCCGTCAAACACCATATATTTT
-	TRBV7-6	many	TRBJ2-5	CASSLVRTADSQETQYF	TGTGCCAGCAGCTTAGTCAGGACAGCCGATTCCCAAGAGACCCAGTACTTC
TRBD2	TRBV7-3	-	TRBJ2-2	CASSISPSPSSGVDTGELFF	TGTGCCAGCAGCATCTCACCGTCACCATCTAGCGGGGTAGACACCGGGGAGCTGTTTTTT
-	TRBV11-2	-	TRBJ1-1	CASSSHDRLNTEAFF	TGTGCCAGCAGCTCACACGACAGGTTGAACACTGAAGCTTTCTTT
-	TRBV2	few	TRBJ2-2	CASSEDTTGELFF	TGTGCCAGCAGTGAAGACACCACCGGGGAGCTGTTTTTT
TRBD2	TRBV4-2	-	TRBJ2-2	CASSQERSGGPTGELFF	TGTGCCAGCAGCCAAGAGAGAAGCGGGGGCCCTACCGGGGAGCTGTTTTTT
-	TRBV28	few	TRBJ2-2	CASSFFQKNTGELFF	TGTGCCAGCAGTTTCTTCCAGAAGAACACCGGGGAGCTGTTTTTT
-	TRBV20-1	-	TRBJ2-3	CSALEAGASSTDTQYF	TGCAGTGCCCTGGAGGCGGGGGCGTCTAGCACAGATACGCAGTATTTT
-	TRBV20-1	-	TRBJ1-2	CSLKLRQEDYGYTF	TGCAGCCTCAAGTTACGACAGGAGGACTATGGCTACACCTTC
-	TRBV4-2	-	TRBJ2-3	CASSQTRGPDTQYF	TGTGCCAGCAGCCAAACCAGGGGTCCAGATACGCAGTATTTT
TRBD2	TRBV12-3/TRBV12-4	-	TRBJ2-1	CASRFWGGYYNEQFF	TGTGCCAGCAGATTTTGGGGGGGGTACTACAATGAGCAGTTCTTC
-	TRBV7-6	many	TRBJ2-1	CASSLWGGNNEQFF	TGTGCCAGCAGCTTATGGGGTGGGAACAATGAGCAGTTCTTC
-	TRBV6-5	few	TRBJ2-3	CASSYSTVMGTDTQYF	TGTGCCAGCAGTTACTCAACGGTCATGGGGACAGATACGCAGTATTTT
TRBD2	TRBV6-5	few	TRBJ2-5	CASSWSGGTSGESETQYF	TGTGCCAGCAGTTGGTCCGGTGGGACTAGCGGGGAATCGGAGACCCAGTACTTC
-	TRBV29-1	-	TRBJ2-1	CSVERGRDEQFF	TGCAGCGTTGAACGTGGCCGGGATGAGCAGTTCTTC
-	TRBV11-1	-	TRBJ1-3	CASSSWIGRGNTIYF	TGTGCCAGCAGCTCTTGGATCGGCAGGGGAAACACCATATATTTT
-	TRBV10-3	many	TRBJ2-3	CAIKTSPGPDTDTQYF	TGTGCCATCAAAACGTCCCCGGGACCCGACACAGATACGCAGTATTTT
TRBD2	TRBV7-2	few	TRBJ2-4	CASSLDGGAYIAKNIQYF	TGTGCCAGCAGCTTAGACGGGGGGGCTTACATAGCCAAAAACATTCAGTACTTC
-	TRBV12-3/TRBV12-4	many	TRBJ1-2	CASSLRGDYGYTF	TGTGCCAGCAGTTTACGGGGGGACTATGGCTACACCTTC
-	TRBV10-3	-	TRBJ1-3	CAISEVKLGNTIYF	TGTGCCATCAGTGAGGTCAAGCTTGGAAACACCATATATTTT
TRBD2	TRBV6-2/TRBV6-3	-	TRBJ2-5	CASSYSRHGGGRETQYF	TGTGCCAGCAGTTACTCGCGGCATGGGGGGGGAAGAGAGACCCAGTACTTC
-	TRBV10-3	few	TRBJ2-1	CAISDTGVYNEQFF	TGTGCCATCAGTGACACCGGGGTCTACAATGAGCAGTTCTTC
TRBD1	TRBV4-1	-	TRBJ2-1	CASSPGAYRGPEQFF	TGCGCCAGCAGTCCGGGAGCATACAGGGGGCCTGAGCAGTTCTTC
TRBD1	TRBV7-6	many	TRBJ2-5	CASSPRQGAGETQYF	TGTGCCAGCAGCCCACGACAGGGGGCTGGGGAGACCCAGTACTTC
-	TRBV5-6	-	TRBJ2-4	CASSSGRTVKNIQYF	TGTGCCAGCAGCTCCGGTCGGACAGTCAAAAACATTCAGTACTTC
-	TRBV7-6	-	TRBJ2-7	CASSLANDEQYF	TGTGCCAGCAGCTTAGCAAACGACGAGCAGTACTTC
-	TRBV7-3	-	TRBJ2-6	CASSPWDEVYSGANVLTF	TGTGCCAGCAGCCCATGGGACGAAGTGTACTCTGGGGCCAACGTCCTGACTTTC
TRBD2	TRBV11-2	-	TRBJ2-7	CASSSRTSLLDEQYF	TGTGCCAGCAGCTCACGGACTAGCCTACTCGACGAGCAGTACTTC
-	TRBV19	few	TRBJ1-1	CASSPSNGVYTEAFF	TGTGCCAGTAGTCCATCGAACGGGGTATACACTGAAGCTTTCTTT
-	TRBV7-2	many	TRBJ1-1	CASSLPEDTEAFF	TGTGCCAGCAGCTTACCCGAGGACACTGAAGCTTTCTTT
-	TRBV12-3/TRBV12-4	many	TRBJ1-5	CASSPPSPWGNQPQHF	TGTGCCAGCAGTCCACCCAGCCCTTGGGGCAATCAGCCCCAGCATTTT
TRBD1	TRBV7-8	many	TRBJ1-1	CASSLAKTGGTEAFF	TGTGCCAGCAGCTTAGCTAAGACAGGGGGCACTGAAGCTTTCTTT
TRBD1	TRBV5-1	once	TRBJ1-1	CASSQWGQEDPNTEAFF	TGCGCCAGCAGCCAGTGGGGACAGGAGGACCCGAACACTGAAGCTTTCTTT
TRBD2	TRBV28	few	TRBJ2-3	CASSLVGGGASSTDTQYF	TGTGCCAGCAGTTTAGTAGGCGGGGGGGCCTCCTCAACAGATACGCAGTATTTT
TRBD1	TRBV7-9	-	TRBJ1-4	CASSADRGELFF	TGTGCCAGCAGCGCCGACAGGGGAGAACTGTTTTTT
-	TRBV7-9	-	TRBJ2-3	CASSSMGQRASDTQYF	TGTGCCAGCAGCTCCATGGGACAGCGGGCTTCAGATACGCAGTATTTT
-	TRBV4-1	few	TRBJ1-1	CASSVGGRTGRNTEAFF	TGCGCCAGCAGCGTAGGAGGAAGGACGGGGAGAAACACTGAAGCTTTCTTT
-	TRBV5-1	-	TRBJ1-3	CASSAPGTENTIYF	TGCGCCAGCAGCGCTCCCGGGACTGAAAACACCATATATTTT
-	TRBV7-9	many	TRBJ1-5	CASSRRGTDQPQHF	TGTGCCAGCAGCCGGCGGGGGACCGATCAGCCCCAGCATTTT
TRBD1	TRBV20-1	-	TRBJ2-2	CSARDLQQGDTGELFF	TGCAGTGCTAGAGATCTCCAACAGGGGGATACCGGGGAGCTGTTTTTT
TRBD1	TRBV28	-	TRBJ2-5	CASSLGSGGEWETQYF	TGTGCCAGCAGTTTGGGTTCAGGGGGCGAATGGGAGACCCAGTACTTC
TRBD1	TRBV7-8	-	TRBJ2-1	CANSSPGQRYNEQFF	TGTGCCAACAGCTCGCCGGGACAGAGGTACAATGAGCAGTTCTTC
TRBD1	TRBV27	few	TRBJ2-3	CASSSGTVGGTDTQYF	TGTGCCAGCAGTTCCGGGACAGTGGGGGGCACAGATACGCAGTATTTT
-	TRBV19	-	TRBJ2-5	CTSSPSPGTAETQYF	TGTACCAGTAGTCCTAGCCCGGGTACCGCGGAGACCCAGTACTTC
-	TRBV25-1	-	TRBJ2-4	CASSEEGGIQYF	TGTGCCAGCAGTGAAGAGGGTGGCATTCAGTACTTC
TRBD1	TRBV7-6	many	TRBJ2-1	CASSRLRTGTGIRNEQFF	TGTGCCAGCAGCCGCTTACGTACCGGGACAGGGATACGGAATGAGCAGTTCTTC
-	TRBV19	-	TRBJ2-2	CASSIGDLGPGELFF	TGTGCCAGTAGTATAGGGGACCTCGGCCCCGGGGAGCTGTTTTTT
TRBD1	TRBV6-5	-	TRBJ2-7	CASRGTGGFAPYEQYF	TGTGCCAGCAGGGGGACAGGTGGATTCGCTCCCTACGAGCAGTACTTC
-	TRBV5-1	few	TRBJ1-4	CASSLDVPRGNNEKLFF	TGCGCCAGCAGCTTGGACGTACCTCGGGGTAATAATGAAAAACTGTTTTTT
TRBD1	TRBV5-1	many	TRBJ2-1	CASSTDRDYNEQFF	TGCGCCAGCAGCACAGACAGGGACTACAATGAGCAGTTCTTC
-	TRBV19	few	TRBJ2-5	CASSIRTLGETQYF	TGTGCCAGTAGTATACGGACATTGGGGGAGACCCAGTACTTC